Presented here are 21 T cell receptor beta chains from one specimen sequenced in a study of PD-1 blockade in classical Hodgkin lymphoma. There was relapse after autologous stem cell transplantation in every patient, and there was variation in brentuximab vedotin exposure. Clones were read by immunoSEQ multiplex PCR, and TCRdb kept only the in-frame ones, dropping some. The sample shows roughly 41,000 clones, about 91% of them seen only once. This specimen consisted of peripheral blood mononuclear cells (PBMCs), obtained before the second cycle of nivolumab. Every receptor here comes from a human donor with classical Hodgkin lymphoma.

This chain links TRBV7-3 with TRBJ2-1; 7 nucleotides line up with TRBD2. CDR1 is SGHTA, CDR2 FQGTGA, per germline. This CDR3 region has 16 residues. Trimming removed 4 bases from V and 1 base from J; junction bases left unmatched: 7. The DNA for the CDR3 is TGTGCCAGCAGCTCAAAAGCGGGAACTTCCTACAATGAGCAGTTCTTC. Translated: CASSSKAGTSYNEQFF.

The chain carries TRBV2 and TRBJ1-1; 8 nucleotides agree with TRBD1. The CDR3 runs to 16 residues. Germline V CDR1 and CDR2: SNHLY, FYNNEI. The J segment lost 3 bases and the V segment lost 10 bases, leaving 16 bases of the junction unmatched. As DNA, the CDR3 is TGTGCCACAGAAAACGGAGACAGGGGTTTTTACACTGAAGCTTTCTTT. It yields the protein CATENGDRGFYTEAFF.

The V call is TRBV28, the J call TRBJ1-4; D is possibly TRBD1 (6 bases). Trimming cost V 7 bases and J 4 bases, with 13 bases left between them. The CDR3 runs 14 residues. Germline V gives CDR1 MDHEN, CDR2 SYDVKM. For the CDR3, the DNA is TGTGCCAGCAACGTGCGGGGGCGTAATGAAAAACTGTTTTTT. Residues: CASNVRGRNEKLFF.

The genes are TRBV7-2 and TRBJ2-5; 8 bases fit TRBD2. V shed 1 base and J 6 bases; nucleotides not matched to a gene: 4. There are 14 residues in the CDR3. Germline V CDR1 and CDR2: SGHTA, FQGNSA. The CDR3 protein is CASSLGAGGKTQYF. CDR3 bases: TGTGCCAGCAGCTTAGGGGCGGGAGGAAAGACCCAGTACTTC. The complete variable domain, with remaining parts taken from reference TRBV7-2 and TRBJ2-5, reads GAGVSQSPSNKVTEKGKDVELRCDPISGHTALYWYRQSLGQGLEFLIYFQGNSAPDKSGLPSDRFSAERTGGSVSTLTIQRTQQEDSAVYLCASSLGAGGKTQYFGPGTRLLVL.

As DNA, the CDR3 is TGTGCCAGCAGTTACTCGACCGGGCGTGGGGAGACCCAGTACTTC. Its translation: CASSYSTGRGETQYF. The chain has TRBV6-5 and TRBJ2-5, with D unclear. This CDR3 comprises 15 residues. Trimming stripped 0 bases from V and 5 bases from J, with 13 bases between. CDR1 is MNHEY, CDR2 SVGAGI, per germline.

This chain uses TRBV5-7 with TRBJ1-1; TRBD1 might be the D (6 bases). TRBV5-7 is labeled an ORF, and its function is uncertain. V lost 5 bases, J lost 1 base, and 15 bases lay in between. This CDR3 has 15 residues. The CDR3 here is CASSRGGAWNTEAFF. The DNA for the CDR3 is TGTGCCAGCAGTCGGGGGGGGGCCTGGAACACTGAAGCTTTCTTT.

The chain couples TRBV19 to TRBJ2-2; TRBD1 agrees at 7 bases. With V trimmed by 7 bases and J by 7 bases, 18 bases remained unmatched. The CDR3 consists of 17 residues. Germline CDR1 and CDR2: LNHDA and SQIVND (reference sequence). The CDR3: CASTKKGAFGRGGELFF. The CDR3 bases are TGTGCCAGTACTAAAAAGGGGGCTTTTGGGCGTGGCGGGGAGCTGTTTTTT. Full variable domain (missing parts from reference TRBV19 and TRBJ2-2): DGGITQSPKYLFRKEGQNVTLSCEQNLNHDAMYWYRQDPGQGLRLIYYSQIVNDFQKGDIAEGYSVSREKKESFPLTVTSAQKNPTAFYLCASTKKGAFGRGGELFFGEGSRLTVL.

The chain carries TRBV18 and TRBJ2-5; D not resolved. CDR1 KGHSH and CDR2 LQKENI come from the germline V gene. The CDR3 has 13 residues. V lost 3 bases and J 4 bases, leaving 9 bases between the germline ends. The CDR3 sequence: CASSPGLGETQYF. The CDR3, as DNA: TGTGCCAGCTCACCTGGCCTAGGAGAGACCCAGTACTTC.

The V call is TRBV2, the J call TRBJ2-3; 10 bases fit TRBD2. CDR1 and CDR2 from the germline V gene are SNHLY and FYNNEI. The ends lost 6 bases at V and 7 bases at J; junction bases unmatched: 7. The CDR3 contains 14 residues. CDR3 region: CASRAGTSAYTQYF. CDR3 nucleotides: TGTGCCAGCAGGGCCGGGACTAGCGCATATACGCAGTATTTT.

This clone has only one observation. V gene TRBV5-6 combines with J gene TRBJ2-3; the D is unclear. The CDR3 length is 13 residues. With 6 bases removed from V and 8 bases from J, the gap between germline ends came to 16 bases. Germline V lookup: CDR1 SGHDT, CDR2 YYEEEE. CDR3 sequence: CASNHPSQATQYF. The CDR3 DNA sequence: TGTGCCAGCAACCATCCCAGCCAGGCTACGCAGTATTTT.

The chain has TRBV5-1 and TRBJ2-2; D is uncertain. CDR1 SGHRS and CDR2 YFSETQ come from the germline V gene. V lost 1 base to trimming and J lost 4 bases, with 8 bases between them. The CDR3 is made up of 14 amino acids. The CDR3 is CASSLTILTGELFF. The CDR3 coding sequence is TGCGCCAGCAGCTTGACCATTCTCACCGGGGAGCTGTTTTTT.

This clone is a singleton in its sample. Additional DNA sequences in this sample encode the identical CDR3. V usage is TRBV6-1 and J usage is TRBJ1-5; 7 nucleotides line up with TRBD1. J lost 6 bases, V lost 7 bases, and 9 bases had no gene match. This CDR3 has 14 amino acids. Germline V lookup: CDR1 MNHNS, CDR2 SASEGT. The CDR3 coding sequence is TGTGCCAGCACGGGCCAACAGGGGAGTCAGCCCCAGCATTTT. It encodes CASTGQQGSQPQHF.

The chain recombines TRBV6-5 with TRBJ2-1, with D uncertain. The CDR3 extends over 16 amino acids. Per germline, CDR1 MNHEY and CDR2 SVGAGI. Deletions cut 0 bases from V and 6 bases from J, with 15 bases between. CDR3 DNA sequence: TGTGCCAGCAGTTACTCTCGCCTGGAAGGGTCCAATGAGCAGTTCTTC. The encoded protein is CASSYSRLEGSNEQFF.

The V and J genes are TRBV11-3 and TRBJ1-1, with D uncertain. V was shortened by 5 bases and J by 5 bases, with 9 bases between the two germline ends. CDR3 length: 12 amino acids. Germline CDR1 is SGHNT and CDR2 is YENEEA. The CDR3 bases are TGTGCCAGCAGCCTAGGCAGAACTGAAGCTTTCTTT. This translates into CASSLGRTEAFF.

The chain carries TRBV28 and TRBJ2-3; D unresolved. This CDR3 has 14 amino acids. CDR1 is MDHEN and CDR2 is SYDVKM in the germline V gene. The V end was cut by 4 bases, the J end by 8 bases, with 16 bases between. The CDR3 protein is CASSSRHLRVTQYF. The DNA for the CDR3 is TGTGCCAGCAGTTCGCGACACCTCCGTGTTACGCAGTATTTT.

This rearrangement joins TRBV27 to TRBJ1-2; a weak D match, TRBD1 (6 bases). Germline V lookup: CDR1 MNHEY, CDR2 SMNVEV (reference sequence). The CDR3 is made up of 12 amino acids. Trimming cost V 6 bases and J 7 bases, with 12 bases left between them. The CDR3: CASRPQGRGYTF. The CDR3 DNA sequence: TGTGCCAGCAGGCCACAGGGCCGTGGCTACACCTTC.

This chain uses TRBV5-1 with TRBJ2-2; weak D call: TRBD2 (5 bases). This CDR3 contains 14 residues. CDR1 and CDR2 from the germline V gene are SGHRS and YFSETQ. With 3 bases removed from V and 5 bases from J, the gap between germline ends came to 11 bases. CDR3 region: CASSWALATGELFF. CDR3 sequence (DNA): TGCGCCAGCAGCTGGGCATTAGCGACCGGGGAGCTGTTTTTT. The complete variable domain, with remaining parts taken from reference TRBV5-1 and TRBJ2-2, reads KAGVTQTPRYLIKTRGQQVTLSCSPISGHRSVSWYQQTPGQGLQFLFEYFSETQRNKGNFPGRFSGRQFSNSRSEMNVSTLELGDSALYLCASSWALATGELFFGEGSRLTVL.

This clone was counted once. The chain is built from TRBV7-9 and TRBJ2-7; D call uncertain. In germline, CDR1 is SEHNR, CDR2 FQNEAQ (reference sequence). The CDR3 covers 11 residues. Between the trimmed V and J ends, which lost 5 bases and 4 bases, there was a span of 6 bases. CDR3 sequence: CASSLSYEQYF. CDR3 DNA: TGTGCCAGCAGCCTCTCGTACGAGCAGTACTTC.

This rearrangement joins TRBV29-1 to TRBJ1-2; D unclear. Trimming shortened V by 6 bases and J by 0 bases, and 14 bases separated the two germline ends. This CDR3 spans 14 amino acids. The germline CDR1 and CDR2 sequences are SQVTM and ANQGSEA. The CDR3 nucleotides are TGCAGCGTCGCCGTTTGGGGATCTAACTATGGCTACACCTTC. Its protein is CSVAVWGSNYGYTF.

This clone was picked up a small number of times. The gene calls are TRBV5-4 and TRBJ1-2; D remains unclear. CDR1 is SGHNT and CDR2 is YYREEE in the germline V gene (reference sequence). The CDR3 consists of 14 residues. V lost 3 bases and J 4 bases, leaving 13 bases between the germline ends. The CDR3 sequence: CASSSEGNLYGYTF. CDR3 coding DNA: TGTGCCAGCAGCTCCGAAGGGAACCTCTATGGCTACACCTTC.

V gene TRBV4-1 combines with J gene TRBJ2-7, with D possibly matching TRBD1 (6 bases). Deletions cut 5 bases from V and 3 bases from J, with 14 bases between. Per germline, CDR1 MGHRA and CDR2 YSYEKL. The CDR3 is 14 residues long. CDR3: CASSYRTERYEQYF. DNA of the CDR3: TGCGCCAGCAGCTACAGGACAGAACGCTACGAGCAGTACTTC.